One and the same sample provided the 10 T cell receptor beta chains below, sequenced in a study of T cell responses to AZD1222 COVID-19 vaccine. TCRdb's table, derived via immunoSEQ multiplex PCR, lists solely in-frame clones and lacks some. Of over 120,000 clones in the sample, 86% are singletons; the top ten hold about 4.9%. This specimen consisted of peripheral blood, obtained 28 days after the second AZD1222 dose. The receptors were gathered from an adult who received the AZD1222 COVID-19 vaccine.

CDR3 amino acids: CASSLSGSATNEKLFF. CDR3 nucleotide sequence: TGTGCCAGCAGTTTATCCGGGAGTGCAACTAATGAAAAACTGTTTTTT. The V gene is TRBV28, the J gene TRBJ1-4, with D hard to call. Germline V gives CDR1 MDHEN, CDR2 SYDVKM. The V end lost 1 base, the J end lost 0 bases, and 9 bases lay between the germline ends. CDR3 length: 16 residues. Full variable domain (rest looked up from reference TRBV28 and TRBJ1-4): DVKVTQSSRYLVKRTGEKVFLECVQDMDHENMFWYRQDPGLGLRLIYFSYDVKMKEKGDIPEGYSVSREKKERFSLILESASTNQTSMYLCASSLSGSATNEKLFFGSGTQLSVL.

This chain connects TRBV5-4 to TRBJ2-7; D may be TRBD2 (6 bases). The ends were cut back, 4 bases at V and 0 bases at J, with 20 bases in the middle. The CDR3 totals 17 residues. Germline CDR1 and CDR2: SGHNT and YYREEE (reference sequence). The CDR3 region has the DNA TGTGCCAGCAGCCCACCTAAGGGACTCTCAAGCTCCTACGAGCAGTACTTC. Its protein product is CASSPPKGLSSSYEQYF.

The gene calls are TRBV6-5 and TRBJ1-3; the D gene is possibly TRBD1 (5 bases). CDR3 length: 13 amino acids. V lost 10 bases, J lost 1 base, and 11 bases lay in between. CDR1 and CDR2 from the germline V gene are MNHEY and SVGAGI. CDR3 loop: CATKTASGNTIYF. The CDR3 DNA reads as TGTGCCACCAAGACAGCTTCTGGAAACACCATATATTTT.

The chain has TRBV14 and TRBJ2-5; maybe TRBD1 (6 bases). The CDR3 spans 14 residues. Germline V gene sequence: CDR1 SGHDN, CDR2 FVKESK. The ends were cut back, 4 bases at V and 2 bases at J, with 11 bases in the middle. CDR3 region: CASSRTVGQETQYF. CDR3 DNA: TGTGCCAGCAGCCGGACAGTTGGGCAAGAGACCCAGTACTTC. The entire variable domain, with the rest obtained from reference TRBV14 and TRBJ2-5, is as follows: EAGVTQFPSHSVIEKGQTVTLRCDPISGHDNLYWYRRVMGKEIKFLLHFVKESKQDESGMPNNRFLAERTGGTYSTLKVQPAELEDSGVYFCASSRTVGQETQYFGPGTRLLVL.

This chain's CDR3 is CASSDRVYNEQFF. CDR3 DNA sequence: TGTGCCAGCAGTGACAGGGTCTACAATGAGCAGTTCTTC. The rearrangement joins TRBV6-4 to TRBJ2-1, with D unresolved. Per the germline V gene, CDR1 is MRHNA and CDR2 is SNTAGT. The V gene lost 2 bases and the J gene lost 3 bases, with 5 bases spanning the gap. CDR3 length: 13 residues.

The genes are TRBV2 and TRBJ2-3, with D uncertain. The ends were cut back, 4 bases at V and 1 base at J, with 6 bases in the middle. Germline-derived CDR1 and CDR2 are SNHLY and FYNNEI. The CDR3 extends over 13 amino acids. In DNA, the CDR3 is TGTGCCAGCAGTGGGGCGGGCACAGATACGCAGTATTTT. Translated: CASSGAGTDTQYF.

The chain employs TRBV5-1 and TRBJ2-1; D is undetermined. The CDR3 loop spans 11 amino acids. Germline CDR1 is SGHRS and CDR2 is YFSETQ. V lost 3 bases, J lost 2 bases, and 0 bases lay in between. CDR3 region: CASSSYNEQFF. The CDR3 nucleotides read TGCGCCAGCAGCTCCTACAATGAGCAGTTCTTC.

The chain recombines TRBV4-2 with TRBJ1-6, with D perhaps TRBD1 (5 bases). Trimming removed 4 bases from V and 0 bases from J, with 13 bases in between. This CDR3 region has 17 residues. The germline V gene has CDR1 LGHNA and CDR2 YNFKEQ. CDR3 sequence: CASSRVGESSYNSPLHF. In DNA, the CDR3 is TGTGCCAGCAGCCGCGTAGGGGAAAGCTCCTATAATTCACCCCTCCACTTT.

The CDR3 coding sequence is TGCAGTGCTGAAAGAGGAGCTTTCTTT. Translating it yields CSAERGAFF. The J gene is TRBJ1-1, the V gene TRBV20-1; unclear D gene. Trimming took 5 bases from V and 10 from J, leaving 8 bases between them. Germline loops: CDR1 DFQATT, CDR2 SNEGSKA (reference sequence). The CDR3 contains 9 residues.

The chain joins TRBV5-6 to TRBJ2-7; perhaps TRBD1 as D (5 bases). Germline CDR1 is SGHDT and CDR2 is YYEEEE. This CDR3 contains 13 residues. Trimming stripped 0 bases from V and 1 base from J, with 5 bases between. The CDR3 DNA sequence: TGTGCCAGCAGCTTGGAGGGGTCCTACGAGCAGTACTTC. Translated: CASSLEGSYEQYF.